This T cell receptor beta chain derives from a study of CD8+ T cells in alopecia areata. This clone showed up just once. No antigen is known for it. Treatment in this sample: oral pan-JAK inhibitor, 5-10 mg twice daily. Study-level findings and limits: Many of the expanded lesional clones endured in scalp and blood while on tofacitinib. With just one nonresponder, it is still uncertain whether baseline CD8+ expansion relates to response.

Reverse transcription of extracted RNA yielded cDNA, which provided the sequencing template. The protocol was immunoSEQ multiplex PCR, while the TCRdb copy is restricted to in-frame clones and leaves out a portion. The sample records fewer than 250,000 clones, less than 65% being singletons. Sequences were derived from CD4+ T cells sorted from blood, sampled at week 4, from a patient treated with tofacitinib. The sequence derives from a human donor with alopecia areata.

The DNA of the CDR3 is TGCGCCAGCAGCCAAGATATCATCCAGCGGGGGGCATACAATGAGCAGTTCTTC. Protein product: CASSQDIIQRGAYNEQFF. The chain joins TRBV4-3 to TRBJ2-1; 9 nucleotides match TRBD2. The V and J ends lost 0 bases and 4 bases, in that order; junction bases with no gene match: 10. Germline V gene lookup returns CDR1 LGHNA and CDR2 YSLEER. The CDR3 has 18 amino acids.